This T cell receptor (beta chain) comes out of a study of beta chain features in type 1 diabetes. The overall study: Age, gender and cell yields were alike across patients and healthy donors.

Study results and caveats: Type 1 diabetes patients had VDJ junctions that carried fewer insertions and more deletions.

The CDR3 is 13 amino acids. V was pared by 2 bases and J by 1 base, with 5 bases between. Germline CDR1 is LGHNA and CDR2 is YNFKEQ. Blood was collected once per donor into heparin, averaging about 116 mL. Stem cell-like memory, regulatory, central memory and naive CD4+ cells were sorted via CD45RO/CCR7/CD25/CD127/CD95/CD27. Turning to this clone: Its antigen remains unidentified.

Every isolated RNA sample was fully reverse transcribed, so sequencing captured expressed TCRB transcripts. The protocol was immunoSEQ multiplex PCR, while the TCRdb copy is restricted to in-frame clones and leaves out a portion. This sample has 350,000 or so clones, with around a fifth found just once. Sequencing used naive CD4+ T cells from blood. The sequence was obtained from a young woman in good health. The chain has TRBV4-2 and TRBJ1-1; D is perhaps TRBD1 (5 bases). The CDR3 nucleotides read TGTGCCAGCAGCCAAACAGGGAACACTGAAGCTTTCTTT. Translating it yields CASSQTGNTEAFF.